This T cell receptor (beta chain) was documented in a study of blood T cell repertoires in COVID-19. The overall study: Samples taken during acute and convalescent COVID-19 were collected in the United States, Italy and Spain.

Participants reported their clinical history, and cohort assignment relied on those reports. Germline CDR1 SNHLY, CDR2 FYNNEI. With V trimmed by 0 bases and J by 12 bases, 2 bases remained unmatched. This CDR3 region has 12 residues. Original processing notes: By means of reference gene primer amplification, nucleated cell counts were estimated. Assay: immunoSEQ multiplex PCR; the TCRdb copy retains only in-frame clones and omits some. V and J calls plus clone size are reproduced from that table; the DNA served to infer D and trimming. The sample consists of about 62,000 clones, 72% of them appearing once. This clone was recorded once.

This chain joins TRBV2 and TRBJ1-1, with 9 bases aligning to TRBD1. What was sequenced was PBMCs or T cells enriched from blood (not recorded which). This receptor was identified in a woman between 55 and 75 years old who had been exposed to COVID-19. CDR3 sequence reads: CASSEAGTGTFF. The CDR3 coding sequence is TGTGCCAGCAGTGAAGCCGGGACAGGGACTTTCTTT.